The clone carrying this T cell receptor (beta chain) was detected many times. Building the TCR beta libraries relied on iRepertoire HTBI primers, and CDR3 regions underwent Arm-PCR. MiXCR was run by TCRdb on the multiplex PCR reads, yielding one entry per CDR3 protein. Seen here are 350,000 to 500,000 distinct CDR3 sequences, about 17% observed once, and the top ten hold approximately 22%. This sample stems from a study of regulatory T cells in long-lasting Graves disease. Described time point: newly diagnosed GD, antithyroid drugs for less than 3 months. PBMC-extracted RNA yielded the TCR library. The CDR3 covers 17 residues. From germline, CDR1 is SGHTA and CDR2 FQGNSA. Trimming removed 1 base from V and 0 bases from J, with 13 bases in between. These sequences were also reported in another study, on T cells in Graves' hyperthyroidism and ophthalmopathy.

The source is a young woman with Graves disease. The material was peripheral blood mononuclear cells (PBMCs), obtained at new diagnosis, from a patient treated with antithyroid drugs. The V call is TRBV7-2, the J call TRBJ2-1; possible D gene TRBD2, 6 bases. The CDR3 loop is CASSLGERASSYNEQFF. CDR3 in DNA: TGTGCCAGCAGCTTAGGCGAGCGGGCTAGCTCCTACAATGAGCAGTTCTTC.